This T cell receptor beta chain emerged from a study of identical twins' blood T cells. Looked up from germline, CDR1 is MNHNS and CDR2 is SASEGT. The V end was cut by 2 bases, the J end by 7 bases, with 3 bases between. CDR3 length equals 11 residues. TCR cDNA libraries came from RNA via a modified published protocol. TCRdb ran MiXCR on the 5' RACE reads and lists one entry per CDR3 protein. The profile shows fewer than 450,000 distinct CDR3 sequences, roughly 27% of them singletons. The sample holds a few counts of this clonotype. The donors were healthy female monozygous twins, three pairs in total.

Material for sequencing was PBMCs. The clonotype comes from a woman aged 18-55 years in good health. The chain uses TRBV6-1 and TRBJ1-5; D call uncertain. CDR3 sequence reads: CASSEPQPQHF. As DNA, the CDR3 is TGTGCCAGCAGTGAACCCCAGCCCCAGCATTTT.